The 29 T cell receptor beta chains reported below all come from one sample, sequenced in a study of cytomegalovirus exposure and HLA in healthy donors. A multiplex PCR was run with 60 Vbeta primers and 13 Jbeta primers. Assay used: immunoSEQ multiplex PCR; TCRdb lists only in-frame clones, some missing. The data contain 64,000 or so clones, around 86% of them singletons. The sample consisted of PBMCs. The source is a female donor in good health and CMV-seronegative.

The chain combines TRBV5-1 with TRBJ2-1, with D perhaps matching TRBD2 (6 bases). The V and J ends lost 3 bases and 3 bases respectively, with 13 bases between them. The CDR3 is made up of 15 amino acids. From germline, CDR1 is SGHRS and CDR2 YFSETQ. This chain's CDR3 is CASSSSGLNYNEQFF. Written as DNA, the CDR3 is TGCGCCAGCAGCTCCAGCGGGCTTAACTACAATGAGCAGTTCTTC.

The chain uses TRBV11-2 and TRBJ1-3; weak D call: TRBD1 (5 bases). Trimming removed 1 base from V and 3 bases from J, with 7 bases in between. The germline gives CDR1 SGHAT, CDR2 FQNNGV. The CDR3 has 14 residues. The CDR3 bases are TGTGCCAGCAGCTTAGCAGGGTTTGGAAACACCATATATTTT. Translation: CASSLAGFGNTIYF.

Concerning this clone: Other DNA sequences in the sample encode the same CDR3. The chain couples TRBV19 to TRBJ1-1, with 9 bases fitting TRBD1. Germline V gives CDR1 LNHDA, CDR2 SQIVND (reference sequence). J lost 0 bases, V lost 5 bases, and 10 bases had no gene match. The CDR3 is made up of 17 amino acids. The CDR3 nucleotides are TGTGCCAGTAGTGGGACAGGGTCCATGGGATTGAACACTGAAGCTTTCTTT. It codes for CASSGTGSMGLNTEAFF.

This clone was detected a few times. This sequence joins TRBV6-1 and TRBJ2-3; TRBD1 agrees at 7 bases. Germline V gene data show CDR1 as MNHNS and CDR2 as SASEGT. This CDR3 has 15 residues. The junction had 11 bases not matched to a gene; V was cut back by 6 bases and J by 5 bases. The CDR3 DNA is TGTGCCAGCAGCACTGGACAGGTGGATGGAGATACGCAGTATTTT. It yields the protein CASSTGQVDGDTQYF.

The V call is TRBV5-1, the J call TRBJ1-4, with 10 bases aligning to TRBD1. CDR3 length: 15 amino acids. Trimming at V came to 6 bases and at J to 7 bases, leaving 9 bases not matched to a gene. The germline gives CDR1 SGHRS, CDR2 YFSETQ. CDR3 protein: CASTTLGDRGEKLFF. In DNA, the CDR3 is TGCGCCAGCACGACTTTGGGGGACAGGGGTGAAAAACTGTTTTTT.

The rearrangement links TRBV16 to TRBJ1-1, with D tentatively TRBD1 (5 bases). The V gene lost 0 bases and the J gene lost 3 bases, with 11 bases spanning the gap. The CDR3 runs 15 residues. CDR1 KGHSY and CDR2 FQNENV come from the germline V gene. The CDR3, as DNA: TGTGCCAGCAGCCAATCAAGGGGCCGGTACACTGAAGCTTTCTTT. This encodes CASSQSRGRYTEAFF.

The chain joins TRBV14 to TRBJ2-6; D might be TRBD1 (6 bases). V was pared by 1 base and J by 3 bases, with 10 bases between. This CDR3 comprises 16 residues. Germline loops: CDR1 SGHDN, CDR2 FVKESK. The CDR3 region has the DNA TGTGCCAGCAGCCAAGTGGGGGCAGTTGGGGCCAACGTCCTGACTTTC. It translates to CASSQVGAVGANVLTF. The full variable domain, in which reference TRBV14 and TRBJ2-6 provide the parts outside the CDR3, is EAGVTQFPSHSVIEKGQTVTLRCDPISGHDNLYWYRRVMGKEIKFLLHFVKESKQDESGMPNNRFLAERTGGTYSTLKVQPAELEDSGVYFCASSQVGAVGANVLTFGAGSRLTVL.

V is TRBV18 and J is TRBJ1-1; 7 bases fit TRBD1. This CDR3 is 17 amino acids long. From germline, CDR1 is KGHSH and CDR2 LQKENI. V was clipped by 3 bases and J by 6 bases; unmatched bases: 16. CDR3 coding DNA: TGTGCCAGCTCACCCCCGACAGGGCCACGTCTAAACTCTGAAGCTTTCTTT. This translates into CASSPPTGPRLNSEAFF.

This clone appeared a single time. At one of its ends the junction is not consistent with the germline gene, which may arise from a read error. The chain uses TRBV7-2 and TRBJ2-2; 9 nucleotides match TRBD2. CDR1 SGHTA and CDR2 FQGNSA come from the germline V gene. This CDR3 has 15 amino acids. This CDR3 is CASSLMSGRPGGLFF. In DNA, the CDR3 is TGTGCCAGCAGCTTAATGAGCGGGAGGCCCGGGGGGCTGTTTTTT.

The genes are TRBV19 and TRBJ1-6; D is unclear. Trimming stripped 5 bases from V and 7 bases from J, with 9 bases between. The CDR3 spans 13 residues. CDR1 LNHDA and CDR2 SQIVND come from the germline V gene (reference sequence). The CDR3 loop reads CASSSSGNSPLHF. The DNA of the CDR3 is TGTGCCAGTAGTTCATCGGGGAATTCACCCCTCCACTTT.

CDR3 DNA: TGTGCCAGCAGGTTTTGGACTAGCGGGAGCGGGGAGCTGTTTTTT. Encoded protein: CASRFWTSGSGELFF. This chain uses TRBV6-6 with TRBJ2-2; TRBD2 matches at 13 bases. In germline, CDR1 is MNHNY, CDR2 SVGAGI (reference sequence). V shed 6 bases and J 7 bases; nucleotides not matched to a gene: 5. The CDR3 spans 15 residues.

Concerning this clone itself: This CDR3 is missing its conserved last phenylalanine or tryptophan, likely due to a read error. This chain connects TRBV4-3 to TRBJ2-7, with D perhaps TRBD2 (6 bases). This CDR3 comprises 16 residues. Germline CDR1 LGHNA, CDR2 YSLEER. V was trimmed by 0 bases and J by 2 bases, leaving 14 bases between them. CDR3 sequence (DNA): TGCGCCAGCAGCCAAGAATACGGGAGAAGGACCTACGAGCAGTACCTC. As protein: CASSQEYGRRTYEQYL.

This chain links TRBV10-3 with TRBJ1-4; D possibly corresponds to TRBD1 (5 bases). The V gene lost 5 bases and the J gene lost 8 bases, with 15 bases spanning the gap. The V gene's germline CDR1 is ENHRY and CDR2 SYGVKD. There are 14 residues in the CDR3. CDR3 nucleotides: TGTGCCATCAGTTCAGGGTCTGCCGCGGAAAAACTGTTTTTT. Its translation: CAISSGSAAEKLFF.

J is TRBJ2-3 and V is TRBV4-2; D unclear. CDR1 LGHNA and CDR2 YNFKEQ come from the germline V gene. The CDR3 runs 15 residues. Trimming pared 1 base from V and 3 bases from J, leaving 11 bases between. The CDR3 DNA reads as TGTGCCAGCAGCCAAGTAGAGCGAGCGACAGATACGCAGTATTTT. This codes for CASSQVERATDTQYF.

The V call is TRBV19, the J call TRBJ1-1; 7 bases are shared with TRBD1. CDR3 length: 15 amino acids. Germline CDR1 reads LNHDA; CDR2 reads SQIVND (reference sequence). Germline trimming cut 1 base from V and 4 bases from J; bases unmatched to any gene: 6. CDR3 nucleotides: TGTGCCAGTAGTATAGGGGGACAGCCCGGCACTGAAGCTTTCTTT. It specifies CASSIGGQPGTEAFF.

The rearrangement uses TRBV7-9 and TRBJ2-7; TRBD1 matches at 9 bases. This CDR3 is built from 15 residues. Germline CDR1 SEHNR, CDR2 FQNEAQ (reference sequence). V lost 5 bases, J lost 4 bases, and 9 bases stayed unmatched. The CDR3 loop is CASSPYRGQGYEQYF. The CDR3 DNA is TGTGCCAGCAGCCCTTATAGGGGACAGGGTTACGAGCAGTACTTC. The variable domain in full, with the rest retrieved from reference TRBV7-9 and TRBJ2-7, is DTGVSQNPRHKITKRGQNVTFRCDPISEHNRLYWYRQTLGQGPEFLTYFQNEAQLEKSRLLSDRFSAERPKGSFSTLEIQRTEQGDSAMYLCASSPYRGQGYEQYFGPGTRLTVT.

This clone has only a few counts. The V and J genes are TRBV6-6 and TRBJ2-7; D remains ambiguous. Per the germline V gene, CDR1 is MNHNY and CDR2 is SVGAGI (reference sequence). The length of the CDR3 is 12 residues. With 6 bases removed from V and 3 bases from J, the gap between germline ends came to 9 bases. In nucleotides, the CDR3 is TGTGCCAGCAGCCCGCGAGTCTACGAGCAGTACTTC. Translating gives CASSPRVYEQYF.

This CDR3 is CASSLMSGSTNEKLFF. The DNA for the CDR3 is TGTGCCAGCAGCTTAATGTCAGGGTCAACTAATGAAAAACTGTTTTTT. The chain combines TRBV7-9 with TRBJ1-4; a possible D gene is TRBD1 (5 bases). The length of the CDR3 is 16 residues. Between the trimmed V and J ends, which lost 2 bases and 0 bases, there was a span of 10 bases. Per the germline V gene, CDR1 is SEHNR and CDR2 is FQNEAQ (reference sequence).

This CDR3 reads CASSLAHLGGPGTQYF. In DNA form, the CDR3 reads TGTGCCAGCAGCTTAGCGCACTTGGGGGGGCCTGGTACGCAGTATTTT. The rearrangement links TRBV7-2 to TRBJ2-3; perhaps TRBD2 as D (7 bases). Germline V gene lookup returns CDR1 SGHTA and CDR2 FQGNSA. Trimming removed 0 bases from V and 8 bases from J, with 18 bases in between. This CDR3 contains 16 residues. The entire variable domain, with the rest obtained from reference TRBV7-2 and TRBJ2-3, is as follows: GAGVSQSPSNKVTEKGKDVELRCDPISGHTALYWYRQSLGQGLEFLIYFQGNSAPDKSGLPSDRFSAERTGGSVSTLTIQRTQQEDSAVYLCASSLAHLGGPGTQYFGPGTRLTVL.

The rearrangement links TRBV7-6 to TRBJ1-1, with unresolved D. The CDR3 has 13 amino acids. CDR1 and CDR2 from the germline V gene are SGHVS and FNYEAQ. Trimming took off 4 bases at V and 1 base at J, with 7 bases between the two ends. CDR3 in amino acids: CASSSGANTEAFF. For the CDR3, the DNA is TGTGCCAGCAGCTCTGGAGCGAACACTGAAGCTTTCTTT.

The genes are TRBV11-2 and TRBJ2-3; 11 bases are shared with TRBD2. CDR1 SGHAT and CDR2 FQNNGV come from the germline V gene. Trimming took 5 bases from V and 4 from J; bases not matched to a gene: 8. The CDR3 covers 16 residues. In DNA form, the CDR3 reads TGTGCCAGCAGCCGAGGCCTAGCGGGGGGCGCAGATACGCAGTATTTT. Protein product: CASSRGLAGGADTQYF.

CDR3 amino acids: CASSWGDGGNTEAFF. The CDR3 nucleotides read TGTGCCAGCAGTTGGGGGGACGGAGGAAACACTGAAGCTTTCTTT. The J gene is TRBJ1-1, the V gene TRBV6-5; possible D gene TRBD1, 5 bases. V lost 4 bases and J lost 2, with 14 bases in between. Germline V gene sequence: CDR1 MNHEY, CDR2 SVGAGI. This CDR3 has 15 residues.

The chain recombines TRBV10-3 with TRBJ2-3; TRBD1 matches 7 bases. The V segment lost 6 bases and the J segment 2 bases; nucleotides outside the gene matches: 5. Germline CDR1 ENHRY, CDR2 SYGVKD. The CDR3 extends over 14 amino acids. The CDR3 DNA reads TGTGCCATCAGCCCGGGACAGTACACAGATACGCAGTATTTT. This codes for CAISPGQYTDTQYF.

CDR3 in amino acids: CASTRQGGGQPQHF. The CDR3 region has the DNA TGTGCCAGCACCCGACAGGGAGGAGGCCAGCCCCAGCATTTT. The chain links TRBV6-1 to TRBJ1-5; 7 bases fit TRBD1. The CDR3 has 14 amino acids. J gave up 7 bases and V 7 bases, and 10 bases lay outside the gene matches. Germline-derived CDR1 and CDR2 are MNHNS and SASEGT.

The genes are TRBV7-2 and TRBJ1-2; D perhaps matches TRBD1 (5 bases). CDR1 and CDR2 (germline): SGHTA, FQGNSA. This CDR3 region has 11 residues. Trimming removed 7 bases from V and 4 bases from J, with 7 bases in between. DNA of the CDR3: TGTGCCAGCACCGACAGCTATGGCTACACCTTC. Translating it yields CASTDSYGYTF. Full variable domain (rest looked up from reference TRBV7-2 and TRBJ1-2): GAGVSQSPSNKVTEKGKDVELRCDPISGHTALYWYRQSLGQGLEFLIYFQGNSAPDKSGLPSDRFSAERTGGSVSTLTIQRTQQEDSAVYLCASTDSYGYTFGSGTRLTVV.

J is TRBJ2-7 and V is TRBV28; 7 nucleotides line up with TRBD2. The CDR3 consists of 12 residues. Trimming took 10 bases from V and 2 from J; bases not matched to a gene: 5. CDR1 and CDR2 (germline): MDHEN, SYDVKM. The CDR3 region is CATGGGPYEQYF. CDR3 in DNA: TGTGCCACGGGGGGAGGTCCCTACGAGCAGTACTTC.

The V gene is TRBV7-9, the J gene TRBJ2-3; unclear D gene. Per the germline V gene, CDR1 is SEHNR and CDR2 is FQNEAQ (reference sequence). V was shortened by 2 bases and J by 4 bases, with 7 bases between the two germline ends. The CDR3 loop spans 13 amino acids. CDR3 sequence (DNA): TGTGCCAGCAGCTTATCCCTCGCAGATACGCAGTATTTT. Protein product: CASSLSLADTQYF.

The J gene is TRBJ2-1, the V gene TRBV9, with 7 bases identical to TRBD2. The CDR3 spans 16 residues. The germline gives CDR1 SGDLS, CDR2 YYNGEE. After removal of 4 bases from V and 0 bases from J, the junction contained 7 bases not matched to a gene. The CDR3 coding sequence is TGTGCCAGCAGCTCCTACAGGACTAGCTCCTACAATGAGCAGTTCTTC. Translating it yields CASSSYRTSSYNEQFF.

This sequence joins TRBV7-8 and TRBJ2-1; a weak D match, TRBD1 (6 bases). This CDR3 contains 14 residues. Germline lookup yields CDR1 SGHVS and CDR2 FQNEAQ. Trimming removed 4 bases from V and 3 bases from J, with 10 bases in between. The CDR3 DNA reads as TGTGCCAGCAGCTCCAGGGGCAGCTACAATGAGCAGTTCTTC. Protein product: CASSSRGSYNEQFF.